The 5 T cell receptor beta chains listed next were all sequenced from one sample in a study of shared clonotypes between healthy human individuals. Profiled with immunoSEQ multiplex PCR; TCRdb holds only in-frame clones, not every one. The repertoire holds 2 million to 2.5 million clones, around 90% seen once, with 0.3% to 0.45% in the top ten. Input material: naive CD4+ T cells from PBMCs. Indicated subset: CD45RA+ positively selected. The receptors derive from a man aged 18 to 30 in good health. Some clones in this sample may be carry-over from other donors' samples.

The rearrangement joins TRBV2 to TRBJ1-5; TRBD1 matches at 7 bases. V lost 3 bases and J lost 5; bases outside the gene matches: 4. The CDR3 covers 14 residues. Per the germline V gene, CDR1 is SNHLY and CDR2 is FYNNEI. CDR3 in DNA: TGTGCCAGCAGTGATCTAACAGGGGATCAGCCCCAGCATTTT. Its protein is CASSDLTGDQPQHF.

The CDR3 sequence is CASSHPGRTADTQYF. The DNA for the CDR3 is TGCGCCAGCAGCCACCCCGGGAGGACCGCAGATACGCAGTATTTT. The chain is built from TRBV4-1 and TRBJ2-3; 7 bases are shared with TRBD2. The germline gives CDR1 MGHRA, CDR2 YSYEKL. This CDR3 is 15 amino acids long. V trimming: 3 bases; J trimming: 4 bases; junction bases outside the gene matches: 7.

The chain has TRBV13 and TRBJ1-1; possible D gene TRBD1, 5 bases. V dropped 4 bases and J dropped 1 base, with 13 bases sitting between them. CDR3 length: 15 amino acids. The germline V gene has CDR1 PRHDT and CDR2 FYEKMQ (reference sequence). CDR3 sequence: CASSSRTFWNTEAFF. The CDR3 region has the DNA TGTGCCAGCAGCTCTCGGACATTCTGGAACACTGAAGCTTTCTTT.

This chain uses TRBV5-1 with TRBJ2-3, with 10 bases identical to TRBD1. With V trimmed by 4 bases and J by 6 bases, 11 bases remained unmatched. Germline CDR1 reads SGHRS; CDR2 reads YFSETQ. This CDR3 spans 16 amino acids. CDR3 region: CASSLQVDRGVDTQYF. In DNA form, the CDR3 reads TGCGCCAGCAGCCTCCAGGTGGACAGGGGGGTGGATACGCAGTATTTT. Filled out from reference TRBV5-1 and TRBJ2-3, the complete variable domain reads KAGVTQTPRYLIKTRGQQVTLSCSPISGHRSVSWYQQTPGQGLQFLFEYFSETQRNKGNFPGRFSGRQFSNSRSEMNVSTLELGDSALYLCASSLQVDRGVDTQYFGPGTRLTVL.

The V gene is TRBV4-1, the J gene TRBJ1-1; unclear D gene. The V gene's germline CDR1 is MGHRA and CDR2 YSYEKL. V was cut by 1 base and J by 10 bases, with 7 bases left in between. This CDR3 comprises 11 residues. The CDR3 nucleotides are TGCGCCAGCAGCCAAGGTCGGGGAGCTTTCTTT. It yields the protein CASSQGRGAFF.